The 19 T cell receptor beta chains below all came from one sample that was sequenced in a study of blood T cell repertoires in COVID-19. Data came from immunoSEQ multiplex PCR; TCRdb stores just in-frame clones and leaves some out. The repertoire holds fewer than 130,000 clones, with roughly four fifths as singletons. The sample was peripheral blood. These receptors were taken from a woman aged 55 to 70 with acute or convalescent COVID-19.

The genes are TRBV10-3 and TRBJ1-1; 8 positions agree with TRBD1. This CDR3 spans 13 amino acids. Germline CDR1 reads ENHRY; CDR2 reads SYGVKD. V gave up 6 bases and J gave up 4 bases; unmatched junction bases: 4. This CDR3 is CAIRQGGVTEAFF. The CDR3 DNA reads TGTGCCATCAGACAGGGGGGGGTCACTGAAGCTTTCTTT.

In its sample, this clone was seen many times. This chain links TRBV6-4 with TRBJ1-1; D is undetermined. V lost 3 bases, J lost 4 bases, and 9 bases lay in between. Germline CDR1 is MRHNA and CDR2 is SNTAGT. The CDR3 consists of 13 residues. The CDR3 loop is CASSERERTEAFF. In DNA, the CDR3 is TGTGCCAGCAGTGAGAGGGAACGCACTGAAGCTTTCTTT.

The J gene is TRBJ1-5, the V gene TRBV10-3; maybe TRBD1 (6 bases). The V end lost 11 bases, the J end lost 11 bases, and 25 bases lay between the germline ends. The CDR3 has 14 residues. Germline CDR1 and CDR2: ENHRY and SYGVKD. CDR3 nucleotide sequence: TGTGCCTCCCAGACAGGCCAAGCCGGGGGGGCCCAGCATTTT. This translates into CASQTGQAGGAQHF.

V usage is TRBV5-5 and J usage is TRBJ2-5; maybe TRBD1 (6 bases). Trimming took off 3 bases at V and 3 bases at J, with 15 bases between the two ends. The CDR3 extends over 15 amino acids. CDR1 and CDR2 (germline): SGHKS, YYEKEE (reference sequence). The CDR3 region has the DNA TGTGCCAGCAGCTCTGGGGGCTCAGGGAAAGAGACCCAGTACTTC. It encodes CASSSGGSGKETQYF.

This clone came up once. V usage is TRBV3-1 (or the pseudogene TRBV3-2) and J usage is TRBJ1-2, with D perhaps matching TRBD1 (6 bases). Germline V CDR1 and CDR2: LGHDT, YNNKEL (reference sequence). The length of the CDR3 is 16 residues. Trimming shortened V by 1 base and J by 0 bases, and 12 bases separated the two germline ends. Written as DNA, the CDR3 is TGTGCCAGCAGCCAAGTTTTCAGGGGCACTAACTATGGCTACACCTTC. The encoded protein is CASSQVFRGTNYGYTF.

The J gene is TRBJ2-5, the V gene TRBV5-1, with TRBD1 matching over 8 bases. CDR1 and CDR2 (germline): SGHRS, YFSETQ. With V trimmed by 4 bases and J by 5 bases, 7 bases remained unmatched. This CDR3 is 14 amino acids long. As DNA, the CDR3 is TGCGCCAGCAGCCCGGGACAGGATGGGGAGACCCAGTACTTC. Its protein product is CASSPGQDGETQYF. The full variable domain, rest sourced from reference TRBV5-1 and TRBJ2-5, is KAGVTQTPRYLIKTRGQQVTLSCSPISGHRSVSWYQQTPGQGLQFLFEYFSETQRNKGNFPGRFSGRQFSNSRSEMNVSTLELGDSALYLCASSPGQDGETQYFGPGTRLLVL.

V gene TRBV5-6 combines with J gene TRBJ2-7, with D hard to call. Germline CDR1 and CDR2: SGHDT and YYEEEE. The CDR3 sequence is 13 residues long. Trimming stripped 0 bases from V and 2 bases from J, with 6 bases between. The CDR3 reads CASSLGRTYEQYF. CDR3 DNA sequence: TGTGCCAGCAGCTTGGGCAGGACCTACGAGCAGTACTTC.

The CDR3 coding sequence is TGTGCCAGTAGTATTGGCGGGACAGGTGGAGAGACCCAGTACTTC. Its translation: CASSIGGTGGETQYF. V gene TRBV19 combines with J gene TRBJ2-5; TRBD1 agrees at 8 bases. With V trimmed by 3 bases and J by 4 bases, 7 bases remained unmatched. The CDR3 spans 15 residues. Per germline, CDR1 LNHDA and CDR2 SQIVND (reference sequence).

This clone was found a few times. The chain recombines TRBV9 with TRBJ2-3; D is ambiguous. CDR3 length: 15 amino acids. Trimming cost V 3 bases and J 4 bases, with 15 bases left between them. Looked up from germline, CDR1 is SGDLS and CDR2 is YYNGEE. The CDR3 nucleotides are TGTGCCAGCAGCGACCAAATCGCTAGATCAGATACGCAGTATTTT. Protein product: CASSDQIARSDTQYF. Variable domain in full (rest from reference TRBV9 and TRBJ2-3): DSGVTQTPKHLITATGQRVTLRCSPRSGDLSVYWYQQSLDQGLQFLIQYYNGEERAKGNILERFSAQQFPDLHSELNLSSLELGDSALYFCASSDQIARSDTQYFGPGTRLTVL.

This clone was picked up a small number of times. The chain employs TRBV5-5 and TRBJ2-1, with a tentative D call TRBD2 (6 bases). V was pared by 0 bases and J by 1 base, with 8 bases between. The germline V gene has CDR1 SGHKS and CDR2 YYEKEE (reference sequence). This CDR3 is 15 amino acids long. CDR3 residues: CASSLGGASYNEQFF. CDR3 nucleotide sequence: TGTGCCAGCAGCTTGGGCGGGGCTTCCTACAATGAGCAGTTCTTC. Using reference TRBV5-5 and TRBJ2-1 for the parts outside the CDR3, the full variable domain is DAGVTQSPTHLIKTRGQQVTLRCSPISGHKSVSWYQQVLGQGPQFIFQYYEKEERGRGNFPDRFSARQFPNYSSELNVNALLLGDSALYLCASSLGGASYNEQFFGPGTRLTVL.

This chain joins TRBV7-8 and TRBJ2-5; D is unresolved. The CDR3 sequence is 13 residues long. From germline, CDR1 is SGHVS and CDR2 FQNEAQ. Trimming took off 1 base at V and 5 bases at J, with 8 bases between the two ends. CDR3 sequence (DNA): TGTGCCAGCAGCTTAGGGTTACAGGAGACCCAGTACTTC. Translating it yields CASSLGLQETQYF.

This chain joins TRBV28 and TRBJ1-1; 7 bases fit TRBD1. The CDR3 has 13 residues. Germline V gene lookup returns CDR1 MDHEN and CDR2 SYDVKM. The junction had 4 bases not matched to a gene; V was cut back by 5 bases and J by 4 bases. The CDR3 reads CASSTTGRTEAFF. In DNA, the CDR3 is TGTGCCAGCAGTACGACAGGGCGCACTGAAGCTTTCTTT.

The J gene is TRBJ1-1, the V gene TRBV10-2; tentative D call: TRBD1 (6 bases). The length of the CDR3 is 15 residues. Trimming left V 8 bases short and J 3 bases short, with 19 bases between. Germline V gene sequence: CDR1 WSHSY, CDR2 SAAADI. The chain's CDR3 is CASSTGSLQDTEAFF. CDR3 sequence (DNA): TGCGCCAGCTCAACAGGGTCTCTACAGGACACTGAAGCTTTCTTT.

This chain uses TRBV4-1 with TRBJ2-7; TRBD1 might be the D (6 bases). Germline values: CDR1 MGHRA, CDR2 YSYEKL. The CDR3 has 15 amino acids. Trimming pared 0 bases from V and 3 bases from J, leaving 12 bases between. CDR3 sequence (DNA): TGCGCCAGCAGCCAAGAGTCACAGGGCCTCTACGAGCAGTACTTC. Translating gives CASSQESQGLYEQYF.

The V call is TRBV4-2, the J call TRBJ1-1; no definite D call. This CDR3 is built from 14 residues. CDR1 LGHNA and CDR2 YNFKEQ come from the germline V gene. The V gene lost 1 base and the J gene lost 0 bases, with 6 bases spanning the gap. CDR3 protein: CASSQVSVNTEAFF. CDR3 nucleotide sequence: TGTGCCAGCAGCCAAGTCTCGGTGAACACTGAAGCTTTCTTT.

The chain carries TRBV3-1 (or the pseudogene TRBV3-2) and TRBJ1-5, with D perhaps TRBD1 (5 bases). Germline CDR1 LGHDT, CDR2 YNNKEL (reference sequence). Between the trimmed V and J ends, which lost 2 bases and 4 bases, there was a span of 9 bases. This CDR3 contains 14 residues. CDR3 residues: CASSQYGGNQPQHF. The DNA of the CDR3 is TGTGCCAGCAGCCAATACGGGGGGAATCAGCCCCAGCATTTT.

V is TRBV9 and J is TRBJ1-2; 8 nucleotides agree with TRBD1. In germline, CDR1 is SGDLS, CDR2 YYNGEE. CDR3 length: 15 amino acids. The junction had 9 bases not matched to a gene; V was cut back by 3 bases and J by 5 bases. The CDR3 sequence: CASSASRTGQYGYTF. The CDR3 DNA is TGTGCCAGCAGCGCTTCTCGGACAGGGCAGTATGGCTACACCTTC.

The rearrangement joins TRBV28 to TRBJ1-1, with D unclear. V was cut by 5 bases and J by 0 bases, with 10 bases left in between. CDR3 length: 14 amino acids. Germline V CDR1 and CDR2: MDHEN, SYDVKM. The CDR3 loop is CASSLRVMNTEAFF. The CDR3 DNA reads TGTGCCAGCAGTCTCCGGGTGATGAACACTGAAGCTTTCTTT.

CDR3 residues: CASSGGTSGGQYF. The CDR3 DNA reads as TGTGCCAGCAGCGGTGGGACTAGCGGGGGGCAGTACTTC. The chain joins TRBV11-3 to TRBJ2-5; TRBD2 agrees at 15 bases. J was trimmed by 11 bases and V by 5 bases; bases with no gene match: 3. Germline CDR1 SGHNT, CDR2 YENEEA. The CDR3 contains 13 residues.